These 2 T cell receptor beta chains were all obtained from the same sample, sequenced in a study of T-cell reconstitution after alpha-beta-depleted transplantation in children. TCRbeta library construction was performed incorporating unique molecular identifiers. Via MiXCR, TCRdb re-called the PCR reads, giving one row per CDR3 protein. This table holds roughly 500,000 distinct CDR3 sequences, roughly 10% found once. The sample in question was PBMCs, obtained before TCRalphabeta/CD19-depleted stem cell transplant. Every receptor here comes from a child younger than 10 with inherited bone marrow failure, due to receive a stem cell transplant.

This clonotype was observed at least ten times. V and J are TRBV6-5 and TRBJ2-2; 7 nucleotides line up with TRBD2. With 3 bases clipped from V and 7 bases from J, the junction kept 8 bases outside the gene matches. Germline V lookup: CDR1 MNHEY, CDR2 SVGAGI. CDR3 length: 15 residues. This CDR3 reads CASSYGGGPSGELFF. CDR3 sequence (DNA): TGTGCCAGCAGTTATGGGGGAGGGCCCAGCGGGGAGCTGTTTTTT.

This chain joins TRBV12-3 or TRBV12-4 and TRBJ2-2; 9 bases align to TRBD1. This CDR3 is 17 amino acids long. Germline trimming cut 8 bases from V and 2 bases from J; bases unmatched to any gene: 12. In nucleotides, the CDR3 is TGTGCCAGCTCAATAGTGGGACAGGGCATTAACACCGGGGAGCTGTTTTTT. Its protein is CASSIVGQGINTGELFF.